The present TCR beta chain was sequenced within a study of blood T cell repertoires in COVID-19 (dated by TCRdb to about 2020). For the wider study: Samples from collaborators originated in the United States, Italy and Spain and spanned both the acute and convalescent phases of COVID-19. Sample metadata almost always included a de-identified subject ID, COVID-19 status, age in years and sex. Deeply sampled blood TCRbeta repertoires from subjects exposed to, actively infected with, or recovered from COVID-19 were included in the dataset. The repertoires were released in a freely available public database meant as a resource for research on the immune response to SARS-CoV-2. Samples were obtained from the ongoing ImmuneRACE study (first 160 participants) and from 1,254 subjects provided by 6 global collaborators. Where available, HLA class I and class II types were obtained from metadata supplied by the sample provider rather than from assay-based typing. The material from the prospective study consisted of cDNA or gDNA derived from T cells, B-cell-depleted T cells, or PBMCs. The study at large found these results: The amount of clinical and demographic metadata varied by source and participant and was provided uncurated.

TCRbeta CDR3 regions were amplified from genomic DNA by means of the immunoSEQ Assay, a bias-controlled multiplex PCR. The study's processing was this. Nucleated cell counts per sample were estimated from amplification of reference gene primers within the assay. To quantify the absolute abundance of each unique TCRbeta CDR3 rearrangement, sequence reads were collapsed and filtered. Productive Simpson clonality was computed per sample as the square root of Simpson's diversity index over productive rearrangements. This is the immuneACCESS table as TCRdb keeps it, with only in-frame sequences that have V and J called. A part of the clones is gone; compared with another copy, unresolved V genes explain less than half, and the rest is unexplained. V, J and clone size are taken as reported in that table, and D and trimming were inferred from the DNA itself. The sample table lists 90,000 to 150,000 clones, roughly nine tenths of them with a count of one. Of the sample, approximately 7.2% is held by the ten largest clones.

Note on this clone: Its antigen remains unidentified. No quality values exist for individual bases; no much larger clone is one base distant.

From a lookup of the germline V gene, CDR1 and CDR2 are ENHRY and SYGVKD. Trimming removed 4 bases from V and 5 bases from J, leaving 14 bases between the germline ends. From its cysteine to its phenylalanine, the CDR3 spans 14 amino acids. This entry keeps only the CDR3 DNA: 42 bases, framed from base 1. Samples from volunteer blood donors who had recovered from COVID-19 were contributed by a second Seattle source. Whole blood was collected in K2EDTA tubes by collaborating institutions according to the institutions' own protocols. For TCRbeta analysis, collaborators shipped samples as frozen whole blood, isolated PBMCs, or DNA extracted from either of those sample types.

Sequencing input: peripheral blood. This receptor was identified in a man between 65 and 85 years old who had recovered from COVID-19. The V and J genes are TRBV10-3 and TRBJ1-2, and perhaps TRBD1 as D gene, on 6 matching bases. The CDR3 in this case is CAISVGGQGYGYTF. The sequence in DNA is TGTGCCATCAGTGTGGGGGGGCAAGGATATGGCTACACCTTC.